This is a list of T cell receptor beta chains from one sample in a study of cytomegalovirus exposure and HLA in healthy donors. Profiling relied on immunoSEQ multiplex PCR, and the TCRdb table lists in-frame clones only, not all of them. The data hold some 91,000 clones, with about two thirds observed a single time. The specimen was PBMCs. These receptors were obtained from a human donor in good health. CDR3s include the opening cysteine and the closing phenylalanine or tryptophan. D genes are given only for firm matches. Not all rows give a size; the values are once, few, many and, for expanded clones, a class.

>TRBD1|NA|TRBV30|TRBJ2-7
CAWERDSSYEQYF
TGTGCCTGGGAAAGGGACAGCTCCTACGAGCAGTACTTC
>TRBD1|NA|TRBV5-1|TRBJ1-6
CASSLDAPTGSNSPLHF
TGCGCCAGCAGCTTGGACGCCCCGACAGGGTCTAATTCACCCCTCCACTTT
>NA|NA|TRBV10-3|TRBJ1-2
CAISGTGYGYTF
TGTGCCATCAGTGGAACAGGGTATGGCTACACCTTC
>NA|NA|TRBV9|TRBJ1-3
CASSEIPGSGNTIYF
TGTGCCAGCAGCGAAATTCCGGGGTCCGGAAACACCATATATTTT
>NA|NA|TRBV9|TRBJ2-5
CAIEDRETQYF
TGTGCCATCGAAGATCGGGAGACCCAGTACTTC
>NA|NA|TRBV2|TRBJ1-6
CASSVGNYNSPLHF
TGTGCCAGCAGTGTTGGCAACTATAATTCACCCCTCCACTTT
>NA|NA|TRBV7-2|TRBJ2-3
CASSLKQSTDTQYF
TGTGCCAGCAGCTTAAAACAGAGCACAGATACGCAGTATTTT
>NA|once|TRBV21-1|TRBJ1-4
CASSKLMRGTTNEKLFF
TGTGCCAGCAGCAAATTAATGCGGGGCACAACTAATGAAAAACTGTTTTTT
>NA|NA|TRBV5-4|TRBJ2-5
CASSFRQYQETQYF
TGTGCCAGCAGTTTTCGACAGTACCAAGAGACCCAGTACTTC
>TRBD1|NA|TRBV5-5|TRBJ2-7
CASSTTGFYEQYF
TGTGCCAGCAGCACGACAGGGTTCTACGAGCAGTACTTC
>TRBD1|once|TRBV7-8|TRBJ1-5
CASSDPDRASQPQHF
TGTGCCAGCAGCGATCCGGACAGGGCGAGTCAGCCCCAGCATTTT
>TRBD1|NA|TRBV19|TRBJ2-7
CASSIGSGGRYEQYF
TGTGCCAGTAGTATTGGTTCAGGGGGTCGCTACGAGCAGTACTTC
>TRBD1|few|TRBV19|TRBJ1-2
CASSRQGNGYTF
TGTGCCAGTAGTCGACAGGGGAACGGCTACACCTTC
>NA|NA|TRBV6-5|TRBJ1-5
CASSYSSLVTQPQHF
TGTGCCAGCAGTTACTCGAGCCTCGTCACTCAGCCCCAGCATTTT
>NA|once|TRBV7-2|TRBJ2-6
CASSLAGFEGNVLTF
TGTGCCAGCAGCTTAGCTGGATTCGAGGGAAACGTCCTGACTTTC
>NA|NA|TRBV9|TRBJ2-7
CASSSQTGSYEQYF
TGTGCCAGCAGCTCCCAGACAGGCTCCTACGAGCAGTACTTC
>NA|NA|TRBV30|TRBJ2-4
CAWSVQARLAKNIQYF
TGTGCCTGGAGTGTACAGGCCCGTCTAGCCAAAAACATTCAGTACTTC